The 13 T cell receptor beta chains below were found in one sample sequenced in a study of PD-1 blockade in classical Hodgkin lymphoma. Each patient experienced a relapse that followed autologous stem cell transplantation, and brentuximab vedotin exposure varied. TCRdb's copy holds only in-frame clones and misses some; the assay was immunoSEQ multiplex PCR. The profile shows approximately 80,000 clones, roughly 90% of them singletons. Sequenced here: peripheral blood mononuclear cells (PBMCs), sampled at baseline. These receptors all stem from a human donor with classical Hodgkin lymphoma.

J is TRBJ1-1 and V is TRBV6-4, with TRBD1 matching over 8 bases. CDR3 length: 15 residues. Germline lookup yields CDR1 MRHNA and CDR2 SNTAGT. The V segment lost 2 bases and the J segment 3 bases; nucleotides outside the gene matches: 5. The CDR3 is CASSDRTGTDTEAFF. The CDR3 region has the DNA TGTGCCAGCAGTGACCGGACAGGGACGGACACTGAAGCTTTCTTT.

V usage is TRBV7-9 and J usage is TRBJ2-5; weak D call: TRBD2 (6 bases). This CDR3 is built from 16 residues. CDR1 is SEHNR and CDR2 is FQNEAQ in the germline V gene (reference sequence). The V end was cut by 5 bases, the J end by 1 base, with 17 bases between. Here the CDR3 DNA reads TGTGCCAGCAGCCCTAGTCGGAGGGGATCCCAAGAGACCCAGTACTTC. This translates into CASSPSRRGSQETQYF. The full variable domain, in which reference TRBV7-9 and TRBJ2-5 provide the parts outside the CDR3, is DTGVSQNPRHKITKRGQNVTFRCDPISEHNRLYWYRQTLGQGPEFLTYFQNEAQLEKSRLLSDRFSAERPKGSFSTLEIQRTEQGDSAMYLCASSPSRRGSQETQYFGPGTRLLVL.

This chain links TRBV6-5 with TRBJ2-7, with 10 bases fitting TRBD1. Germline loops: CDR1 MNHEY, CDR2 SVGAGI. This CDR3 is 15 amino acids long. V was clipped by 6 bases and J by 6 bases; unmatched bases: 11. The CDR3 nucleotides read TGTGCCAGCAGCCCCTCTAGGGGACAGGGGATCGAGCAGTACTTC. It codes for CASSPSRGQGIEQYF.

As for this clone: The junction and the germline gene differ at one end; a read error may be behind it. This chain connects TRBV7-2 to TRBJ2-5; 7 bases fit TRBD1. This CDR3 comprises 12 residues. CDR1 and CDR2 (germline): SGHTA, FQGNSA. Written as DNA, the CDR3 is TGTGCCAGCAGCTCGATAAACAGGGGTTGGAACTTC. It yields the protein CASSSINRGWNF. The full variable domain, its missing parts supplied by reference TRBV7-2 and TRBJ2-5, is GAGVSQSPSNKVTEKGKDVELRCDPISGHTALYWYRQSLGQGLEFLIYFQGNSAPDKSGLPSDRFSAERTGGSVSTLTIQRTQQEDSAVYLCASSSINRGWNFGPGTRLLVL.

The rearrangement links TRBV19 to TRBJ2-5; 8 bases are a match to TRBD2. Per the germline V gene, CDR1 is LNHDA and CDR2 is SQIVND (reference sequence). Trimming cost V 4 bases and J 1 base; bases outside gene matches: 5. The length of the CDR3 is 15 residues. CDR3 nucleotides: TGTGCCAGTAGTAATACGCTAGCGGGCCAAGAGACCCAGTACTTC. It yields the protein CASSNTLAGQETQYF.

In this sample, this clone turned up a few times. This CDR3 reads CASSEIRTGTAPNYGYTF. DNA for the CDR3: TGTGCCAGCAGTGAAATCAGAACCGGGACAGCCCCTAACTATGGCTACACCTTC. The chain carries TRBV6-1 and TRBJ1-2; 7 positions match TRBD1. The CDR3 extends over 18 amino acids. From germline, CDR1 is MNHNS and CDR2 SASEGT. Losses at the gene ends were 2 bases for V and 0 bases for J; bases not matched to a gene: 12.

The V gene is TRBV11-2, the J gene TRBJ2-3; D is unresolved. The CDR3 sequence is 13 residues long. V lost 2 bases and J 5 bases, leaving 8 bases between the germline ends. Germline V gene data show CDR1 as SGHAT and CDR2 as FQNNGV. DNA of the CDR3: TGTGCCAGCAGCTTACAATGGGGAGATACGCAGTATTTT. Its protein is CASSLQWGDTQYF.

This clone is a singleton in its sample. This sequence joins TRBV30 and TRBJ1-5; D is ambiguous. Trimming shortened V by 2 bases and J by 6 bases, and 14 bases separated the two germline ends. Germline V lookup: CDR1 GTSNPN, CDR2 SVGIG (reference sequence). This CDR3 is built from 14 residues. CDR3 residues: CAWSSLGAPQPQHF. Here the CDR3 DNA reads TGTGCCTGGAGTTCTCTGGGTGCGCCTCAGCCCCAGCATTTT.

V and J are TRBV7-2 and TRBJ2-7, with 9 bases fitting TRBD2. The length of the CDR3 is 17 residues. The trim removed 0 bases at V and 4 bases at J, leaving 10 bases unmatched. CDR1 and CDR2 (germline): SGHTA, FQGNSA. Here the CDR3 reads CASSLAPSAGGSYEQYF. DNA for the CDR3: TGTGCCAGCAGCTTAGCCCCCTCGGCGGGAGGGTCTTACGAGCAGTACTTC.

The chain recombines TRBV10-2 with TRBJ2-7; 9 nucleotides match TRBD2. Unmatched junction bases numbered 4, after V lost 6 bases and J lost 4 bases. Germline assignment: CDR1 WSHSY and CDR2 SAAADI. The length of the CDR3 is 13 residues. For the CDR3, the DNA is TGCGCCAGCAGAGGCGGGAGGGCTTACGAGCAGTACTTC. This codes for CASRGGRAYEQYF.

J is TRBJ1-1 and V is TRBV30; 8 bases are shared with TRBD1. J gave up 0 bases and V 7 bases, and 16 bases lay outside the gene matches. CDR1 and CDR2 (germline): GTSNPN, SVGIG (reference sequence). The CDR3 contains 17 residues. The CDR3 spells CAFLPLKTGGMNTEAFF. The CDR3 DNA is TGTGCCTTTCTCCCCTTAAAAACAGGGGGGATGAACACTGAAGCTTTCTTT. Complete variable domain (other parts from reference TRBV30 and TRBJ1-1): SQTIHQWPATLVQPVGSPLSLECTVEGTSNPNLYWYRQAAGRGLQLLFYSVGIGQISSEVPQNLSASRPQDRQFILSSKKLLLSDSGFYLCAFLPLKTGGMNTEAFFGQGTRLTVV.

The chain carries TRBV7-2 and TRBJ2-1; no clear D. This CDR3 contains 12 residues. Per the germline V gene, CDR1 is SGHTA and CDR2 is FQGNSA. V was pared by 5 bases and J by 7 bases, with 9 bases between. CDR3 region: CASSPDTNEQFF. CDR3 nucleotides: TGTGCCAGCAGCCCAGACACGAATGAGCAGTTCTTC.

This chain links TRBV28 with TRBJ1-5, with 7 bases aligning to TRBD1. Trimming removed 4 bases from V and 5 bases from J; junction bases left unmatched: 11. The germline V gene has CDR1 MDHEN and CDR2 SYDVKM. This CDR3 region has 16 residues. The CDR3: CASSSIQGFKDQPQHF. The CDR3 DNA reads as TGTGCCAGCAGTTCGATACAGGGGTTTAAGGATCAGCCCCAGCATTTT.